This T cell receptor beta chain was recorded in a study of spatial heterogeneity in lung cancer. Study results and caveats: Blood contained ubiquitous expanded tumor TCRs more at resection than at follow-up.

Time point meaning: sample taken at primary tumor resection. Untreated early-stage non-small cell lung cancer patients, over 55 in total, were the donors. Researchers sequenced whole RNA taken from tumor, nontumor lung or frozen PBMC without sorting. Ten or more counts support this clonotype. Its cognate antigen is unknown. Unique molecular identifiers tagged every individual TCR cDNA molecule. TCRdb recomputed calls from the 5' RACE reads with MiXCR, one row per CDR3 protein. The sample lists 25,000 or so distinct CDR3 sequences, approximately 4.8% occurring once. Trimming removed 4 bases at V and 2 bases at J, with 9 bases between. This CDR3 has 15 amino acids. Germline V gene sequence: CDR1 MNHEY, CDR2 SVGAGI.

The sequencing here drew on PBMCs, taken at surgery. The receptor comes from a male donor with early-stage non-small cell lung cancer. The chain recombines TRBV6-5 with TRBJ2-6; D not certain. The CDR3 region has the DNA TGTGCCAGCAGTTTACCAGGCCCTGGGGCCAACGTCCTGACTTTC. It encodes CASSLPGPGANVLTF.